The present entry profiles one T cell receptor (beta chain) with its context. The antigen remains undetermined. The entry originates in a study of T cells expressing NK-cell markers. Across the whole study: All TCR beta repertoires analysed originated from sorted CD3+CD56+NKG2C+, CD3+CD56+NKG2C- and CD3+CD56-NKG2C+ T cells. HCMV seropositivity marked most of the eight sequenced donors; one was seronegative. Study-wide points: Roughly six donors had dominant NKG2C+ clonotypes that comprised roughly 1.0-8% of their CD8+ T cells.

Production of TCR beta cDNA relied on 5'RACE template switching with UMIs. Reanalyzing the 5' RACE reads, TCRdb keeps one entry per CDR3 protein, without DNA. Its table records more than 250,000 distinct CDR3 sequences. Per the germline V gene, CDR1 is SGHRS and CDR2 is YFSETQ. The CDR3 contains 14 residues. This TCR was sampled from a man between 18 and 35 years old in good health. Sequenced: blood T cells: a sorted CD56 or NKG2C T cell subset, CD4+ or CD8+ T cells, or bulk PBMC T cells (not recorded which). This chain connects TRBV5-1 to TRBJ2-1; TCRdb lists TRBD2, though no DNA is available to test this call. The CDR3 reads CASGTSGGHNEQFF.